These T cell receptor beta chains were read from a single sample in a study of T cells after somatic rescue of genetic block. Only in-frame clones appear in the TCRdb table, and some are missing; sequencing was by immunoSEQ multiplex PCR. The data show around 100,000 clones, under 95% seen once. Material: peripheral blood mononuclear cells (PBMCs). These receptors came from a woman in her late teens or twenties. Each CDR3 is given with its conserved first and last residue. A D gene is named only where the DNA matches it firmly. For some rows the clone size is stated as once, few or many, or as a class when expanded; others skip it.

d_call,j_call,v_call,clone_size,cdr3_nt,cdr3_aa
TRBD2,TRBJ2-4,TRBV2,-,TGTGCCAGCAGTGAAGCCACTAGCGCCCGTACGAAATCGGCCTTC,CASSEATSARTKSAF
-,TRBJ2-6,TRBV27,-,TGTGCCAGCAGTTTATCTAGGGGGGGGCCCTCTGGGGCCAACGTCCTGACTTTC,CASSLSRGGPSGANVLTF
TRBD2,TRBJ2-2,TRBV7-3,-,TGTGCCAGCAGTCCTTTAGCGGGACCCAACACCGGGGAGCTGTTTTTT,CASSPLAGPNTGELFF
-,TRBJ1-1,TRBV5-1,-,TGCGCCAGCAATGAGGGGATGGGCACTGAAGCTTTCTTT,CASNEGMGTEAFF
-,TRBJ2-7,TRBV6-1,once,TGTGCCAGCAGTGAGTTCGAGTACGAGCAGTACTTC,CASSEFEYEQYF
TRBD1,TRBJ2-1,TRBV5-4,-,TGTGCCAGCAGCTTTCCACCACAGGGGGCGCAGAATGAGCAGTTCTTC,CASSFPPQGAQNEQFF
TRBD1,TRBJ1-2,TRBV11-2,-,TGTGCCAGCAGAAAGACAGGGGCCTATGGCTACACCTTC,CASRKTGAYGYTF
-,TRBJ1-5,TRBV7-8,-,TGTGCCAGCAGCTTGGGAAGGGTTGTCAATCAGCCCCAGCATTTT,CASSLGRVVNQPQHF
TRBD1,TRBJ1-2,TRBV5-5,-,TGTGCCAGCAGCCTCGCGCCTCCGGGACAGTATGGCTACACCTTC,CASSLAPPGQYGYTF
-,TRBJ1-2,TRBV4-3,-,TGCGCCAGCAGCCGATCAAGACCTGACTATGGCTACACCTTC,CASSRSRPDYGYTF
-,TRBJ2-4,TRBV5-1,-,TGCGCCAGCAGCTTGGCCTCCGGGGCGAGCAAAAACATTCAGTACTTC,CASSLASGASKNIQYF
-,TRBJ1-5,TRBV4-2,-,TGTGCCAGCAGCCAAGATGCAGGGAGGGTGGATCAGCCCCAGCATTTT,CASSQDAGRVDQPQHF
TRBD2,TRBJ2-7,TRBV5-5,-,TGTGCCAGCAGCTTAAAAGGGAAGGGACTAGCGGTCTACGAGCAGTACTTC,CASSLKGKGLAVYEQYF